This T cell receptor beta chain was sequenced in a study of blood T cell repertoires in COVID-19. Across the whole study: The origin of the acute and convalescent COVID-19 samples was the United States, Italy and Spain.

This clone came up a few times. Per the study methods: Reference gene primer amplification yielded estimated nucleated cell counts. The data were produced by immunoSEQ multiplex PCR, yet TCRdb's version contains in-frame clones alone and is incomplete. The D gene and trimming were derived from the DNA, and the V and J assignments and clone size from that table. The sample includes some 72,000 clones, 86% seen only once; the top ten take 4.5% to 5%. Germline V gives CDR1 LGHNT, CDR2 FRNRAP. V shed 0 bases and J shed 0 bases, with 14 bases lying between them. The CDR3 is 17 amino acids. This TCR was recovered from a man aged 50-60 years with active or convalescent COVID-19. Source material: peripheral blood. The chain combines TRBV12-5 with TRBJ1-2, with a possible D match to TRBD1 (6 bases). Here the CDR3 reads CASGLVITGTSNYGYTF. DNA of the CDR3: TGTGCTAGTGGTTTGGTAATAACCGGGACATCTAACTATGGCTACACCTTC.